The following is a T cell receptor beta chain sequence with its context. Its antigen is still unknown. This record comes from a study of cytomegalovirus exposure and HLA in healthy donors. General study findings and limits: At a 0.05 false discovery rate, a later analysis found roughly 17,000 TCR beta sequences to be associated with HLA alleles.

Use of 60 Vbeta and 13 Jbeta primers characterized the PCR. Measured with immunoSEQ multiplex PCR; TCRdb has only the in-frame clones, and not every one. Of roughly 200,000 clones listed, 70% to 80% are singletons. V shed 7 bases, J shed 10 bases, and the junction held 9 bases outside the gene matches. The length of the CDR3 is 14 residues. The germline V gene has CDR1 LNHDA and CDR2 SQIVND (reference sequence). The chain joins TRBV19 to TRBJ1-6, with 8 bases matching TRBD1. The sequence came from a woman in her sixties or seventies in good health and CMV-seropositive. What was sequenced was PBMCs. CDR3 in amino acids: CASTLDRGRSPLHF. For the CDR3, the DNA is TGTGCCAGTACCCTTGACAGGGGTAGGTCACCCCTCCACTTT.